This TCR beta chain is drawn from a study of relationships among human T cell subsets. General observations from the study: A CD4+CD8+ double-positive population could not be excluded by bead sorting. Substantial CDR3 sharing among Th1, Th2 and regulatory cells suggested stochastic fate choice. Clones with over 100 reads held over 55% of CD8+ cytotoxic sequences.

The V end lost 1 base, the J end lost 0 bases, and 10 bases lay between the germline ends. The CDR3 length is 15 residues. Per the germline V gene, CDR1 is SEHNR and CDR2 is FQNEAQ (reference sequence). TCR alpha and beta CDR3s were amplified from mRNA by semiquantitative ARM-PCR. In ARM-PCR, communal superprimers followed tagged nested gene-specific primers for exponential amplification. TCRdb reprocessed the multiplex PCR reads with MiXCR, giving one entry per CDR3 protein. The repertoire consists of nearly 5,500 distinct CDR3 sequences, with 50% to 70% occurring once and the leading ten covering 57%. After negative selection with anti-CD4 multisort beads, CD8+ T cells were positively selected with anti-CD8 beads. Magnetic beads coated with subset-specific antibodies isolated the T cell subsets. This clonotype is medium-sized within its sample. As yet, its antigen is unknown.

Sequencing was performed on CD8+ T cells sorted from blood. J is TRBJ2-7 and V is TRBV7-9; D is perhaps TRBD2 (5 bases). This TCR came from a man aged 35 to 55 in good health. The CDR3 loop reads CASSLVPGTSYEQYF. CDR3 in DNA: TGTGCCAGCAGCTTAGTCCCGGGAACCTCCTACGAGCAGTACTTC.